This T cell receptor beta chain comes out of a study of blood T cells in healthy people across ages. As for the study in general: About one barcoded beta molecule was captured per two T cells (by template switching). Overall study results and limits: TCR beta diversity correlated strongly with naive T cell percentage.

In this sample, this clonotype turned up a few times. Its antigen is not identified. The second PCR ran 7 to 11 cycles with a sample-barcoded 5' primer and J-beta primers. Each cDNA molecule carried a tag from a template-switch adaptor that contained 12 random nucleotides. CDR3-containing paired-end reads numbered at least 2.5 million in each sample. TCRdb recomputed calls from the 5' RACE reads with MiXCR, one row per CDR3 protein. The table has over 300,000 distinct CDR3 sequences, 45% to 60% seen once. The CDR3 spans 11 residues. Germline lookup yields CDR1 LGHNT and CDR2 FRNRAP. The V end was cut by 1 base, the J end by 8 bases, with 3 bases between.

V usage is TRBV12-5 and J usage is TRBJ2-1, with D unclear. Sequencing used blood. This receptor was obtained from a man in his 60s in good health. The CDR3 loop reads CASGLGDEQFF. The CDR3 DNA sequence: TGTGCTAGTGGTTTGGGCGATGAGCAGTTCTTC.